This T cell receptor (beta chain) was sequenced for a study of T cells in women clearing cervical HPV infection. Looking at the study overall: Case blood was drawn a median roughly 150 days after lesion detection.

Clones were read by immunoSEQ multiplex PCR, and TCRdb kept only the in-frame ones, dropping some. This sample's clone table lists over 30,000 clones. Prevalent HPV16 infections were excluded; only incident single HPV16 infections included. General study findings and limits: CIN3+ cases had significantly higher TCR richness than controls; evenness did not differ. TRBV6-7 abundance was lower in cases than controls (0.11% versus 0.16%).

CDR3 length equals 12 residues. Trimming removed 10 bases from V and 2 bases from J, with 12 bases in between. Germline CDR1 reads SEHNR; CDR2 reads FQNEAQ (reference sequence). As regards this clone: Its antigen is not known. The read comes to an end 3 residues before the CDR3 does, leaving the germline J gene to fill in the end.

The chain uses TRBV7-9 and TRBJ2-7; D is possibly TRBD2 (6 bases). Sequencing was carried out using blood buffy coat. The clonotype was recovered from a woman aged 18-69 years with a cervical HPV16 infection that either progressed to CIN3+ or cleared (not recorded which). The part of the CDR3 DNA that was read is TGTGCCATCCGGAGGGGCACCTACGAG. This gives the protein CAIRRGTYE. In full, the CDR3 reads CAIRRGTYEQYF.